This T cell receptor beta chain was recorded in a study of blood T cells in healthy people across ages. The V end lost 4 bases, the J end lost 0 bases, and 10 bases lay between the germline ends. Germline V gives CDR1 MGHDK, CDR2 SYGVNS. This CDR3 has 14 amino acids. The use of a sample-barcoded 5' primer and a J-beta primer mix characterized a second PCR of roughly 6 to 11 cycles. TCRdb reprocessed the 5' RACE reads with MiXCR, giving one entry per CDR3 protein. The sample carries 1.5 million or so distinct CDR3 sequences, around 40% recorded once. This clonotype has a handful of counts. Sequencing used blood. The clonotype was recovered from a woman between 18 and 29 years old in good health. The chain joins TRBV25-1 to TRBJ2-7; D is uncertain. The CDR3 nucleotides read TGTGCCAGCAGTGCATCGCCTAGCTCCTACGAGCAGTACTTC. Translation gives CASSASPSSYEQYF.